The source of this T cell receptor (beta chain) is a study of T cells in Graves' hyperthyroidism and ophthalmopathy. RNA transcripts were the template for amplifying TCR beta CDR3 regions. The HTBI primer set was used in a first-round RT-PCR of the TCR CDR3. Using its own MiXCR run on the multiplex PCR reads, TCRdb lists one record per CDR3 protein. This sample has approximately 250,000 distinct CDR3 sequences; about 24% occur once, and the top ten carry roughly a third. This clonotype was seen ten or more times. With 6 bases clipped from V and 0 bases from J, the junction kept 6 bases outside the gene matches. Germline V gene sequence: CDR1 SNHLY, CDR2 FYNNEI. CDR3 size: 16 residues.

The sequence derives from a woman aged 40 to 49 with Graves' ophthalmopathy. Sample: blood. This chain connects TRBV2 to TRBJ1-5; 9 nucleotides match TRBD1. This chain's CDR3 is CASSDRGGRSNQPQHF. The CDR3 DNA reads TGTGCCAGCAGCGACAGGGGGGGACGTAGCAATCAGCCCCAGCATTTT.